The present entry profiles one T cell receptor beta chain with its context. Antigen: not known. One base away lies a much larger clone, so this may be a sequencing read error. Since no conserved phenylalanine or tryptophan closes the CDR3, a read error is the likely cause. This record belongs to a study of neurological immune-mediated disorders. CDR1 is LGHNA and CDR2 is YSLEER in the germline V gene. J gave up 9 bases and V 5 bases, and 12 bases lay outside the gene matches. The CDR3 is 15 residues long. TCRdb re-called the 5' RACE reads through MiXCR, storing one row per CDR3 protein. The sample lists 110,000 or so distinct CDR3 sequences, around 3% occurring once. Overall study findings and caveats: It was HTLV-1-associated myelopathy that showed the most TCR clonal expansion, while multiple sclerosis showed the least, falling below healthy controls. One related-CDR3 cluster, which may be a signature, held the repertoires of 18 of 34 multiple sclerosis patients after phylogenetic grouping. No expanded-clone CDR3 amino acid sequence recurred across subjects, suggesting private TCR-beta repertoires.

The receptor was derived from a woman aged 25 to 39 with multiple sclerosis. Specimen: PBMCs. The chain carries TRBV4-3 and TRBJ2-1, with 8 bases aligning to TRBD2. For the CDR3, the DNA is TGCGCCAGCAGCGCCTCCGGGACTAGGAACAGTGAGCAGTTCATC. Its protein is CASSASGTRNSEQFI.